This T cell receptor beta chain was identified during a study of blood T cell repertoires in COVID-19. The protocol was immunoSEQ multiplex PCR, while the TCRdb copy is restricted to in-frame clones and leaves out a portion. The table includes some 130,000 clones, less than 90% detected once. The V gene's germline CDR1 is WSHSY and CDR2 SAAADI. The CDR3 contains 15 residues. The trim removed 4 bases at V and 2 bases at J, leaving 2 bases unmatched. Source material: peripheral blood. This receptor was taken from a man in his 70s with acute or convalescent COVID-19. This chain uses TRBV10-2 with TRBJ2-5; 12 bases fit TRBD2. The CDR3 here is CASSALAGGQETQYF. The DNA for the CDR3 is TGCGCCAGCAGTGCGCTAGCGGGGGGGCAAGAGACCCAGTACTTC.